This TCR beta chain stems from a study of OX40 agonist ivuxolimab in advanced cancers. This CDR3 contains 15 residues. CDR1 is SNHLY, CDR2 FYNNEI, per germline. Trimming took 7 bases from V and 4 from J, leaving 19 bases between them. Exclusion of a patient followed from autoimmune disease history or systemic immunosuppression. The method was immunoSEQ multiplex PCR; TCRdb's version includes in-frame clones alone and lacks a portion of them. The top ten hold 0.94% of the sample, which has about 72,000 clones, 75% to 90% seen once. Concerning this clone: Its antigen is unknown.

General study findings and limits: Some patients without response likewise showed low normalized clonal expansion. Expanded clones belonging to CD8+ T cells outnumbered, on average, those of CD4+.

This chain joins TRBV2 and TRBJ1-1; D is perhaps TRBD1 (5 bases). Sequences were derived from CD4+ or CD8+ T cells sorted from blood, sampled in a trial of the OX40 agonist ivuxolimab. The receptor's source is an adult with an advanced solid tumor such as melanoma, head and neck, liver or kidney cancer. The CDR3: CASNWGGKGSTEAFF. The CDR3 DNA is TGTGCCAGCAACTGGGGAGGGAAGGGGAGCACTGAAGCTTTCTTT.